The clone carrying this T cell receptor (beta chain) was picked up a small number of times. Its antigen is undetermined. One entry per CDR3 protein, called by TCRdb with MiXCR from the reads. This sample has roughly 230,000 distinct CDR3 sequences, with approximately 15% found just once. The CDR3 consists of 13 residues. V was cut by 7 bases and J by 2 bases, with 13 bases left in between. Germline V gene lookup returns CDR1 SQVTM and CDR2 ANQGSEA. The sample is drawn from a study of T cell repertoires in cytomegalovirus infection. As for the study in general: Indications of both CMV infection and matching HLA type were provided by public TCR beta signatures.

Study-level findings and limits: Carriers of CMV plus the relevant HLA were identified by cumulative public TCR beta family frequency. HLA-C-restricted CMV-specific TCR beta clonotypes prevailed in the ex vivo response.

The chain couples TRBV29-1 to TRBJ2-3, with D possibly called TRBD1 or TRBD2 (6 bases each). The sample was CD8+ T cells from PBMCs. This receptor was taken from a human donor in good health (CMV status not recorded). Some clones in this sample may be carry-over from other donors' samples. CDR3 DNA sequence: TGCAGCGGGGGGGACATTCCCACAGATACGCAGTATTTT. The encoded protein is CSGGDIPTDTQYF.